The rows below give T cell receptor beta chains drawn from one sample of a study of spatial heterogeneity in lung cancer. Each CDR3 protein is one row after TCRdb ran MiXCR on the 5' RACE reads. The sample shows tens of thousands of distinct CDR3 sequences, approximately 7% of them seen only once. This material consisted of PBMCs, taken at surgery. The receptors were sampled from a female donor with early-stage non-small cell lung cancer. Both conserved end residues are part of each CDR3. The D gene is left open where the match is weak. The listing skips clone size in some rows; elsewhere it reads once, few, many or a size class.

>NA|TRBV9|TRBJ1-1|many
CASSGTGYTEAFF
TGTGCCAGCAGCGGCACAGGGTACACTGAAGCTTTCTTT
>TRBD2|TRBV2|TRBJ2-1|many
CASTVSSGGYNEQFF
TGTGCCAGCACGGTCTCTAGCGGGGGGTACAATGAGCAGTTCTTC
>NA|TRBV20-1|TRBJ2-2|many
CSARDVRSSDILMGGELFF
TGCAGTGCTAGAGATGTCCGGAGTTCTGACATCCTCATGGGCGGGGAGCTGTTTTTT
>NA|TRBV15|TRBJ2-2|NA
CATSRDGGSGELFF
TGTGCCACCAGCAGAGATGGCGGGTCCGGGGAGCTGTTTTTT
>NA|TRBV14|TRBJ1-1|many
CASSQGVPEAFF
TGTGCCAGCAGCCAAGGAGTGCCTGAAGCTTTCTTT
>NA|TRBV3-1|TRBJ2-7|many
CASSQAIYEQYF
TGTGCCAGCAGCCAAGCCATCTACGAGCAGTACTTC
>TRBD2|TRBV2|TRBJ2-3|NA
CASSTGGSDTQYF
TGTGCCAGCAGCACCGGGGGGTCAGATACGCAGTATTTT
>TRBD1|TRBV7-9|TRBJ2-7|NA
CASSLFGTGSEQYF
TGTGCCAGCAGCTTATTCGGGACAGGGAGCGAGCAGTACTTC
>NA|TRBV5-1|TRBJ1-6|many
CASSFGRPPLHF
TGCGCCAGCAGCTTCGGTCGCCCACCCCTCCACTTT
>NA|TRBV2|TRBJ1-5|many
CASGMWGTGQPQHF
TGTGCCAGCGGCATGTGGGGGACGGGTCAGCCCCAGCATTTT
>TRBD2|TRBV7-2|TRBJ2-5|few
CASSRGLAGGRETQYF
TGTGCCAGCAGCCGCGGACTAGCGGGGGGGCGAGAGACCCAGTACTTC
>NA|TRBV2|TRBJ1-6|NA
CASSETPIGGRNSPLHF
TGTGCCAGCAGTGAAACGCCTATAGGCGGCCGAAATTCACCCCTCCACTTT
>NA|TRBV5-1|TRBJ1-1|NA
CASSLAQTTEAFF
TGCGCCAGCAGCTTGGCACAGACCACTGAAGCTTTCTTT
>NA|TRBV2|TRBJ2-5|many
CASSEGETQYF
TGTGCCAGCAGTGAAGGAGAGACCCAGTACTTC
>NA|TRBV7-2|TRBJ2-3|NA
CASSLKGSNVPDTQYF
TGTGCCAGCAGCTTAAAAGGGAGTAACGTCCCAGATACGCAGTATTTT
>NA|TRBV20-1|TRBJ2-7|few
CSAIPGGNSYEQYF
TGCAGTGCTATCCCAGGAGGTAACTCCTACGAGCAGTACTTC
>TRBD2|TRBV7-8|TRBJ2-7|many
CASSLVLAGAYEQYF
TGTGCCAGCAGCTTAGTACTAGCGGGGGCCTACGAGCAGTACTTC
>TRBD2|TRBV4-1|TRBJ2-1|few
CASSRAEASGELSEQFF
TGCGCCAGCAGCCGAGCCGAAGCTAGCGGGGAATTAAGTGAGCAGTTCTTC
>TRBD2|TRBV7-6|TRBJ2-3|many
CASSLVPLLAGGTDTQYF
TGTGCCAGCAGCTTAGTCCCCTTACTAGCGGGAGGCACAGATACGCAGTATTTT
>TRBD1|TRBV7-2|TRBJ2-7|many
CASSFTTGTYEQYF
TGTGCCAGCAGCTTCACGACAGGGACCTACGAGCAGTACTTC
>NA|TRBV20-1|TRBJ2-2|many
CSARVAGTTTGELFF
TGCAGTGCTAGAGTGGCAGGGACGACCACCGGGGAGCTGTTTTTT
>NA|TRBV12-3/TRBV12-4|TRBJ1-1|few
CASSSPYRMNTEAFF
TGTGCCAGCAGTTCTCCCTACAGGATGAACACTGAAGCTTTCTTT
>NA|TRBV12-3/TRBV12-4|TRBJ2-5|few
CASSFGGAETQYF
TGTGCCAGCAGTTTCGGCGGGGCCGAGACCCAGTACTTC
>TRBD1|TRBV5-1|TRBJ2-3|many
CASSYPDRGDTQYF
TGCGCCAGCAGCTACCCGGACAGGGGAGATACGCAGTATTTT
>NA|TRBV12-3/TRBV12-4|TRBJ1-2|NA
CASSPGYGYTF
TGTGCCAGCAGCCCCGGCTATGGCTACACCTTC
>TRBD1|TRBV29-1|TRBJ2-2|many
CSVGWTGGTTGELFF
TGCAGCGTTGGGTGGACAGGGGGTACCACCGGGGAGCTGTTTTTT
>NA|TRBV24-1|TRBJ2-3|many
CATSDPRSGSTDTQYF
TGTGCCACCAGTGATCCACGTAGCGGTAGCACAGATACGCAGTATTTT
>NA|TRBV7-3|TRBJ2-6|many
CASSWQRVSGANVLTF
TGTGCCAGCAGCTGGCAACGGGTCTCTGGGGCCAACGTCCTGACTTTC
>TRBD1|TRBV3-1|TRBJ1-1|few
CASSQAQTGQGDAFF
TGTGCCAGCAGCCAAGCCCAGACGGGACAGGGGGATGCTTTCTTT
>NA|TRBV7-8|TRBJ2-4|few
CASSLEGASAKNIQYF
TGTGCCAGCAGCTTAGAGGGAGCCTCGGCCAAAAACATTCAGTACTTC
>TRBD1|TRBV11-2|TRBJ1-5|NA
CASTPDRGQPQHF
TGTGCCAGCACCCCGGACAGGGGGCAGCCCCAGCATTTT
>TRBD1|TRBV3-1|TRBJ1-5|few
CASSLTGGQGDSPQHF
TGTGCCAGCAGCCTCACCGGAGGACAGGGGGACTCTCCCCAGCATTTT
>NA|TRBV3-1|TRBJ2-2|many
CASSQSRASLGANTGELFF
TGTGCCAGCAGCCAAAGTCGGGCGAGTCTGGGGGCGAACACCGGGGAGCTGTTTTTT
>NA|TRBV20-1|TRBJ2-7|many
CSAKGPLAVYEQYF
TGCAGTGCCAAGGGGCCACTAGCTGTGTACGAGCAGTACTTC
>NA|TRBV7-6|TRBJ1-6|many
CASSSRTGNSPLHF
TGTGCCAGCAGCTCCCGGACGGGTAATTCACCCCTCCACTTT
>NA|TRBV20-1|TRBJ2-1|many
CSATRSRGYNEQFF
TGCAGTGCTACCCGGTCGAGGGGCTACAATGAGCAGTTCTTC
>NA|TRBV7-2|TRBJ1-3|NA
CASRRQSSGNTIYF
TGTGCCAGCAGACGACAGTCCTCTGGAAACACCATATATTTT
>TRBD1|TRBV20-1|TRBJ2-6|many
CSAGRDRASYRSYSGANVLTF
TGCAGTGCTGGGAGGGACAGGGCATCTTACAGGTCCTACTCTGGGGCCAACGTCCTGACTTTC
>TRBD1|TRBV7-2|TRBJ1-1|many
CASSPTGRGHMTEAFF
TGTGCCAGCAGCCCGACAGGGAGGGGGCACATGACTGAAGCTTTCTTT
>NA|TRBV6-5|TRBJ1-3|few
CASSYSLGGNTIYF
TGTGCCAGCAGTTACTCGTTGGGAGGAAACACCATATATTTT
>TRBD2|TRBV12-3/TRBV12-4|TRBJ2-7|NA
CASSLGGVPPYEQYF
TGTGCCAGCAGTCTCGGGGGGGTCCCTCCCTACGAGCAGTACTTC
>NA|TRBV24-1|TRBJ2-1|many
CATSPHRVRVNEQFF
TGTGCCACCAGCCCGCATAGGGTAAGGGTCAATGAGCAGTTCTTC
>NA|TRBV7-3|TRBJ2-5|NA
CASSLSPGRGGETQYF
TGTGCCAGCAGCTTATCCCCCGGGCGGGGAGGAGAGACCCAGTACTTC
>NA|TRBV29-1|TRBJ2-7|few
CSASRGTSYEQYF
TGCAGCGCCAGTCGGGGGACCTCCTACGAGCAGTACTTC
>NA|TRBV11-1|TRBJ2-7|NA
CASRPTGIGYNPYEQYF
TGTGCCAGCAGACCGACAGGCATCGGTTATAACCCTTACGAGCAGTACTTC
>NA|TRBV12-3/TRBV12-4|TRBJ2-1|NA
CASKWDLSEQFF
TGTGCCAGCAAATGGGACCTTAGTGAGCAGTTCTTC
>TRBD1|TRBV20-1|TRBJ1-1|many
CSALKGQGIKNTEAFF
TGCAGTGCCCTAAAGGGACAGGGGATAAAGAACACTGAAGCTTTCTTT
>NA|TRBV18|TRBJ2-1|few
CASSPLGVNEQFF
TGTGCCAGCTCACCCCTGGGGGTGAATGAGCAGTTCTTC
>NA|TRBV27|TRBJ2-3|many
CASSGNSGGGTQYF
TGTGCCAGCAGTGGAAACTCCGGGGGTGGTACGCAGTATTTT
>TRBD1|TRBV5-1|TRBJ2-1|many
CASSFSGGTYNEQFF
TGCGCCAGCAGCTTTTCAGGGGGTACCTACAATGAGCAGTTCTTC
>NA|TRBV7-6|TRBJ1-1|many
CASSLAAQGALNTEAFF
TGTGCCAGCAGCTTAGCTGCGCAGGGCGCATTGAACACTGAAGCTTTCTTT
>NA|TRBV5-1|TRBJ2-3|many
CASSFGGLSSTDTQYF
TGCGCCAGCAGCTTTGGCGGGTTATCCTCCACAGATACGCAGTATTTT
>NA|TRBV6-5|TRBJ2-7|many
CASSYSGGAGSSYEQYF
TGTGCCAGCAGTTACTCCGGTGGTGCAGGGAGTAGCTACGAGCAGTACTTC
>NA|TRBV5-4|TRBJ2-1|many
CASSLVAHEQFF
TGTGCCAGCAGCTTGGTTGCGCATGAGCAGTTCTTC
>TRBD1|TRBV5-1|TRBJ2-1|NA
CASRWTGGRDEQFF
TGCGCCAGCAGATGGACAGGGGGCAGGGATGAGCAGTTCTTC